This record covers a single TCR beta chain. The antigen is undetermined. The data were obtained in a study of T cell responses to AZD1222 COVID-19 vaccine. Overall study findings and caveats: There were vaccine-associated CD4 TCRs across spike, dominant at 160-218 and 743-854. Repertoire sampling happened only post peak T cell response.

The germline V and J ends were trimmed by 6 bases and 7 bases, with 17 bases remaining between them. This CDR3 spans 14 amino acids. Germline CDR1 is MNHEY and CDR2 is SMNVEV (reference sequence). Produced via immunoSEQ multiplex PCR; TCRdb's table is partial and in-frame only. Of 130,000 to 150,000 clones listed, 80% to 90% are singletons. The chain employs TRBV27 and TRBJ2-3; tentative D call: TRBD1 (6 bases). The source is an adult in good health. Sequencing used peripheral blood, obtained on day 0 of AZD1222 vaccination. The CDR3 loop reads CASRPFRDIYTQYF. The CDR3 region has the DNA TGTGCCAGCAGACCCTTTAGGGACATCTATACGCAGTATTTT.